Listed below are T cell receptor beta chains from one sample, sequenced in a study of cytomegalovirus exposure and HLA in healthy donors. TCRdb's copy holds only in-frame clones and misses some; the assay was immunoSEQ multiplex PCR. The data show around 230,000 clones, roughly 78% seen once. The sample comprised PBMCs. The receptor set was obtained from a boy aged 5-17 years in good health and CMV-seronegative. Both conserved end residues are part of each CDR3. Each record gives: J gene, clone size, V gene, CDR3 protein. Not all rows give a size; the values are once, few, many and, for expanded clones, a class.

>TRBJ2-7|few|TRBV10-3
CAISESSLLLEYEQYF
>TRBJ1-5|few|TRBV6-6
CASSRRQGDPGQPQHF
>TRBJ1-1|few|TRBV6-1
CASRTGVNTEAFF
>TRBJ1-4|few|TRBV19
CASSIAPWANEKLFF
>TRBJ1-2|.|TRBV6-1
CASRGTGANYGYTF
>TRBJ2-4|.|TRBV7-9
CASSLPRGDKNIQYF
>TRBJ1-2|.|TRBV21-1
CASNFSRGYGYTF
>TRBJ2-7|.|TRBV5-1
CASSPPLDGLYEQYF
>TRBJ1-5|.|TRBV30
CAWAQNRGGQPQHF
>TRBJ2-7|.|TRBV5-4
CAIRSGGREDEQYF
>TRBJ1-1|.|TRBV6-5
CASGRNTEAFF
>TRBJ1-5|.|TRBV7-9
CASSPDRGGQPQHF
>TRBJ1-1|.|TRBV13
CASSLISQGAWYTEAFF
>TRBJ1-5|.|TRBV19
CASKIEDYSNQPQHF
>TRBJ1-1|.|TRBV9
CASSPQSGEPQTAFF
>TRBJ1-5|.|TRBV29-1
CSVLLGAATQPQHF
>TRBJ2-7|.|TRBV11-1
CASSTRQGASYEQYF
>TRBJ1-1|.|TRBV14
CASSQSNAGLGAFF
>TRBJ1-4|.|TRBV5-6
CASSFGTGNEKLFF